This T cell receptor beta chain was sequenced for a study of blood T cells in healthy people across ages. The CDR3 extends over 14 amino acids. Germline CDR1 is LGHDT and CDR2 is YNNKEL (reference sequence). V gave up 7 bases and J gave up 4 bases; unmatched junction bases: 8. The use of a sample-barcoded 5' primer and a J-beta primer mix characterized a second PCR of about 7 to 12 cycles. TCRdb reprocessed the 5' RACE reads via MiXCR and lists one record per CDR3 protein. In the table there are 1.5 million to 2 million distinct CDR3 sequences, around 36% of which are singletons. This clonotype was found a few times. The amount of total RNA extracted per sample was at least 5 micrograms.

The sequencing sample was made of blood. The receptor's source is a woman aged 25 to 39 in good health. V and J are TRBV3-1 and TRBJ1-2; 8 nucleotides agree with TRBD1. The CDR3 coding sequence is TGTGCCAGCACCAGGGGGCAAGCGAGCTATGGCTACACCTTC. Protein product: CASTRGQASYGYTF.